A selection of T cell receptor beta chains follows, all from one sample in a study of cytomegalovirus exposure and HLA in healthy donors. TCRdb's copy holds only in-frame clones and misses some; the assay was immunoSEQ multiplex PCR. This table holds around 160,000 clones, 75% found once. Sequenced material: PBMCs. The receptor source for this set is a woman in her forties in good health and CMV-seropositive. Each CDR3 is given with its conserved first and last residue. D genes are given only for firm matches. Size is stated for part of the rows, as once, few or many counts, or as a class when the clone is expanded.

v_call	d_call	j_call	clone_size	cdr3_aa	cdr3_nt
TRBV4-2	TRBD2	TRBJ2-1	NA	CASSQESGITYNEQFF	TGTGCCAGCAGCCAGGAAAGCGGGATTACCTACAATGAGCAGTTCTTC
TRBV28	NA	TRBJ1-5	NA	CASSAGTNQPQHF	TGTGCCAGCAGCGCAGGCACGAATCAGCCCCAGCATTTT
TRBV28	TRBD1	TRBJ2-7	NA	CASHPGGGSYEQYF	TGTGCCAGCCACCCAGGGGGCGGTAGCTACGAGCAGTACTTC
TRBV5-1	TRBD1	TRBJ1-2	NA	CASSLEGGQGPYGYTF	TGCGCCAGCAGCTTGGAGGGGGGACAGGGACCGTATGGCTACACCTTC
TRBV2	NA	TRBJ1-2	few	CASSVGDNYGYTF	TGTGCCAGCAGTGTCGGAGATAACTATGGCTACACCTTC
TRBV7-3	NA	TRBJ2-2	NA	CASRELPGLGAGELFF	TGTGCCAGCAGAGAACTTCCGGGACTCGGAGCCGGGGAGCTGTTTTTT
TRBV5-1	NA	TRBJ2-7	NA	CASSIQGPYEQYF	TGCGCCAGCAGCATACAGGGTCCCTACGAGCAGTACTTC
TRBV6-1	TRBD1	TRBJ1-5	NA	CASSGDRGLNQPQHF	TGTGCCAGCAGTGGGGACAGGGGGCTAAATCAGCCCCAGCATTTT
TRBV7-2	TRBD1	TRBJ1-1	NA	CASSLAFGRQGDMNTEAFF	TGTGCCAGCAGCTTAGCGTTCGGGAGACAGGGAGACATGAACACTGAAGCTTTCTTT
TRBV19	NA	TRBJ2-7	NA	CASQEDNSYEQYF	TGTGCCAGTCAGGAAGACAACTCCTACGAGCAGTACTTC
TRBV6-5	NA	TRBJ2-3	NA	CASSYGRRAETDTQYF	TGTGCCAGCAGTTACGGGCGGCGGGCGGAAACTGATACGCAGTATTTT
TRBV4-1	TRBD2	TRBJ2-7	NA	CASSVGGTSGASYEQYF	TGCGCCAGCAGCGTCGGAGGGACTAGCGGGGCTTCCTACGAGCAGTACTTC
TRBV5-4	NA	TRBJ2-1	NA	CASSLAAGNSYNEQFF	TGTGCCAGCAGCTTGGCGGCAGGCAACTCCTACAATGAGCAGTTCTTC
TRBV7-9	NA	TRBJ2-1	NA	CASSLPGKEQFF	TGTGCCAGCAGCTTACCAGGAAAGGAGCAGTTCTTC
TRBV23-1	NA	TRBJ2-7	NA	CASRPLSGIEQYF	TGCGCCAGCAGACCATTATCGGGAATCGAGCAGTACTTC
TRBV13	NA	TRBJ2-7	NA	CASSLAGALRQQYF	TGTGCCAGCAGCTTAGCGGGAGCGCTTAGGCAGCAGTACTTC
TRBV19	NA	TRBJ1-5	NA	CASSPTSFWPQHF	TGTGCCAGTAGTCCAACATCTTTCTGGCCCCAGCATTTT
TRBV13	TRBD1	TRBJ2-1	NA	CASSLTIQGAGEQFF	TGTGCCAGCAGCTTAACGATACAGGGGGCTGGTGAGCAGTTCTTC
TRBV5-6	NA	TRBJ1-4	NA	CASSSLRGSKEKLFF	TGTGCCAGCAGTTCACTAAGGGGCAGTAAAGAAAAACTGTTTTTT
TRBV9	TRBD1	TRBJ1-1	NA	CASSAAGTGGVTEAFF	TGTGCCAGCAGCGCTGCCGGGACAGGAGGGGTCACTGAAGCTTTCTTT
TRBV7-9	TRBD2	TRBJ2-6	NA	CASSLGGGSRSVGANVLTF	TGTGCCAGCAGCTTAGGGGGGGGGTCGCGGTCGGTCGGGGCCAACGTCCTGACTTTC
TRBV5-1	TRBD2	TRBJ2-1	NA	CASSLVVAGNEQFF	TGCGCCAGCAGCTTGGTGGTAGCGGGGAATGAGCAGTTCTTC
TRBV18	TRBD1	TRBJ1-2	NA	CASSPVAGGANNYGYTF	TGTGCCAGCTCACCGGTGGCAGGGGGCGCGAACAACTATGGCTACACCTTC
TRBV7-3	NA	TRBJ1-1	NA	CASSLIGEERGAFF	TGTGCCAGCAGCTTAATTGGGGAAGAACGGGGAGCTTTCTTT
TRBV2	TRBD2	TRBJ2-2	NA	CASVLMGSGRGTGELFF	TGTGCCAGCGTCTTGATGGGGAGCGGGAGAGGAACCGGGGAGCTGTTTTTT
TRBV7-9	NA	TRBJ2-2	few	CASSLGVGLANTGELFF	TGTGCCAGCAGCTTAGGAGTTGGGCTTGCTAACACCGGGGAGCTGTTTTTT
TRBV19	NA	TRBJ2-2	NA	CASSMDSGGGTGELFF	TGTGCCAGTAGTATGGACTCGGGGGGCGGAACCGGGGAGCTGTTTTTT
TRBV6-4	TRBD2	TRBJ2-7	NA	CASRRLAECEQYF	TGTGCCAGCAGGAGACTAGCGGAGTGCGAGCAGTACTTC
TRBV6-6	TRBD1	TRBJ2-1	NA	CAAENRGTGEQFF	TGTGCCGCGGAAAACAGGGGTACTGGTGAGCAGTTCTTC
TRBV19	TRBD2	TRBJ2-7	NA	CASSRLAGGEQYF	TGTGCCAGTAGTAGACTAGCGGGAGGCGAGCAGTACTTC
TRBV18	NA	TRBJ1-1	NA	CASSLHEAGKNTEAFF	TGTGCCAGCTCACTACATGAAGCGGGGAAGAACACTGAAGCTTTCTTT
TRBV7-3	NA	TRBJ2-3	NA	CASSPHRSVTDTQYF	TGTGCCAGCAGCCCTCACAGGTCCGTCACAGATACGCAGTATTTT